This record concerns one T cell receptor beta chain sequence. Its antigen remains unknown. Caucasian adults living in Nashville, Tennessee, provided all samples. V lost 4 bases and J 1 base, leaving 18 bases between the germline ends. From germline, CDR1 is SQVTM and CDR2 ANQGSEA. The CDR3 spans 16 residues. This entry is derived from a study of shared clonotypes between healthy human individuals. Study conclusions and caveats: The authors expected sequencing depth to affect clonotype sharing among donors.

Some clones are missing from TCRdb's copy, which holds only in-frame ones; the method was immunoSEQ multiplex PCR. This table holds around 1.5 million clones, nearly 99% found once. The chain carries TRBV29-1 and TRBJ2-3, with a tentative D call TRBD2 (6 bases). The sequence was obtained from a man aged 30-40 years in good health. Input material: naive CD4+ T cells sorted from blood. Stated subset: CD45RA+ positively selected. The DNA of the CDR3 is TGCAGCGTTGGGGAAGGCGCGGGGTTCGGCACAGATACGCAGTATTTT. Protein product: CSVGEGAGFGTDTQYF.